This is a list of T cell receptor beta chains from one sample in a study of blood T cell repertoires in COVID-19. Sequencing was performed with immunoSEQ multiplex PCR; in TCRdb, only in-frame clones are kept and a portion is missing. The sample consists of 250,000 to 400,000 clones, about nine tenths of them appearing once. Sequenced sample: peripheral blood. These receptors were taken from a woman aged 25 to 39 with COVID-19, enrolled during active disease. CDR3s include the opening cysteine and the closing phenylalanine or tryptophan. Size is stated for part of the rows, as once, few or many counts, or as a class when the clone is expanded.

>TRBV7-9|TRBJ2-1|few
CASSQGGLAGAGEQFF
>TRBV3-1/TRBV3-2|TRBJ2-3|.
CASSQGTGIDTQYF
>TRBV11-3|TRBJ2-3|.
CASSPRSAASTDTQYF
>TRBV7-9|TRBJ1-2|.
CASSLGGDNNYGYTF
>TRBV28|TRBJ1-5|.
CASTRQSNQPQHF
>TRBV7-8|TRBJ1-1|.
CASSPDRGRAFF
>TRBV3-1/TRBV3-2|TRBJ1-1|.
CASSQGPTNTEAFF
>TRBV10-1|TRBJ2-1|.
CASSPGVASGNNEQFF
>TRBV5-4|TRBJ2-2|.
CASSQGPLPGELFF
>TRBV12-5|TRBJ1-2|once
CASGLSEDAEIGGYTF
>TRBV28|TRBJ2-2|.
CASSWGGRNTGELFF
>TRBV30|TRBJ2-4|.
CAWNTGRGNIQYF
>TRBV7-3|TRBJ2-1|.
CASSSPRPGTSFNEQFF
>TRBV30|TRBJ2-7|.
CAWTGTYEQYF
>TRBV7-2|TRBJ2-7|.
CASSLSGVGGEQYF
>TRBV14|TRBJ1-2|.
CASSQRLEDYGYTF
>TRBV5-1|TRBJ1-1|.
CASSLGHGSTEAFF
>TRBV24-1|TRBJ2-1|once
CATSDKTSGSCNEQFF
>TRBV5-1|TRBJ1-2|.
CASSLLQEGGYTF
>TRBV7-3|TRBJ1-1|once
CASSLTQNTEAFF
>TRBV28|TRBJ2-7|once
CASSLGRGGSREQYF
>TRBV14|TRBJ2-7|.
CASSQEITVSEQYF
>TRBV19|TRBJ1-5|.
CASSISFRQDDQPQHF
>TRBV11-2|TRBJ2-1|once
CASSLTHPKPGTSGREQFF
>TRBV28|TRBJ1-1|.
CASTLGGKTEAFF